These T cell receptor beta chains were read from a single sample in a study of CD8 T cells in ankylosing spondylitis. Using its own MiXCR run on the 5' RACE reads, TCRdb lists one record per CDR3 protein. The repertoire consists of around 250,000 distinct CDR3 sequences, with over 30% occurring once and the leading ten covering approximately 4%. Sequencing was done on a sample of blood, either unsorted or a sorted T cell fraction (not recorded which). These receptors were taken from a male donor with ankylosing spondylitis or in good health (not recorded which). Both conserved end residues are part of each CDR3. The D gene is left open where the match is weak. Size is omitted from some rows. Given values are once, few, many or a class for expanded clones.

TRBV12-3/TRBV12-4	TRBJ2-3	.	few	CASAGQTLTDTQYF	TGTGCCAGCGCAGGACAGACCCTCACAGATACGCAGTATTTT
TRBV6-1	TRBJ2-7	.	few	CASSETSHEQYF	TGTGCCAGCAGTGAAACGTCTCACGAGCAGTACTTC
TRBV4-2	TRBJ2-5	.	.	CASSCGPQETQYF	TGTGCCAGCAGCTGTGGGCCCCAAGAGACCCAGTACTTC
TRBV5-6	TRBJ2-1	.	many	CASRWGRVREQFF	TGTGCCAGCCGCTGGGGGCGGGTCAGAGAGCAGTTCTTC
TRBV9	TRBJ2-4	.	.	CASSVGDLGDIQYF	TGTGCCAGCAGCGTCGGGGACCTCGGCGACATTCAGTACTTC
TRBV20-1	TRBJ2-7	.	.	CSGLRFPSTYEQYF	TGCAGCGGGCTAAGGTTTCCCTCGACCTACGAGCAGTACTTC
TRBV12-3/TRBV12-4	TRBJ2-3	TRBD2	.	CASSLRRGGFYTDTQYF	TGTGCCAGCAGTTTACGGCGGGGGGGTTTTTACACAGATACGCAGTATTTT
TRBV12-3/TRBV12-4	TRBJ1-5	.	few	CASSLVGAHQPQHF	TGTGCCAGCAGTTTAGTGGGGGCACATCAGCCCCAGCATTTT
TRBV5-6	TRBJ1-2	TRBD1	few	CASSFQGDGGYTF	TGTGCCAGCAGCTTCCAGGGGGATGGTGGCTACACCTTC
TRBV20-1	TRBJ2-5	TRBD2	few	CSARDLASGRLGETQYF	TGCAGTGCTAGAGATCTGGCTAGCGGCCGCCTGGGGGAGACCCAGTACTTC
TRBV10-3	TRBJ2-7	.	.	CAISERALPYEQYF	TGTGCCATCAGTGAGAGGGCCCTCCCCTACGAGCAGTACTTC
TRBV28	TRBJ2-7	.	.	CASSTRGFSRSEQYF	TGTGCCAGCAGTACCCGAGGTTTTTCCCGCAGCGAGCAGTACTTC
TRBV20-1	TRBJ2-1	.	.	CSARDGETLGDEQFF	TGCAGTGCTAGAGATGGTGAGACCCTGGGCGATGAGCAGTTCTTC
TRBV10-3	TRBJ2-2	TRBD1	.	CAIRTTGGSGELFF	TGTGCCATAAGAACGACAGGGGGCTCCGGGGAGCTGTTTTTT
TRBV5-1	TRBJ1-1	.	few	CASSAARLEAFF	TGCGCCAGCAGCGCTGCAAGACTTGAAGCTTTCTTT
TRBV7-2	TRBJ2-3	.	.	CASSLTGHPGQYF	TGTGCCAGCAGCCTAACCGGCCACCCCGGGCAGTATTTT
TRBV20-1	TRBJ2-5	.	.	CSAREETRETQYF	TGCAGTGCTAGAGAAGAGACTCGAGAGACCCAGTACTTC
TRBV5-1	TRBJ2-3	TRBD2	.	CASSFGLAGSTDTQYF	TGCGCCAGCAGCTTCGGACTAGCGGGGAGCACAGATACGCAGTATTTT
TRBV5-1	TRBJ1-3	.	once	CASSLEGNAIYF	TGCGCCAGCAGCTTGGAAGGGAACGCCATATATTTT
TRBV15	TRBJ2-3	TRBD2	.	CATSSPGTSGGTSTDTQYF	TGTGCCACCAGCTCTCCCGGGACTAGCGGGGGGACTAGCACAGATACGCAGTATTTT
TRBV20-1	TRBJ2-5	.	.	CSASPRGNSDGGETQYF	TGCAGTGCTAGTCCTCGGGGCAACTCGGACGGGGGAGAGACCCAGTACTTC
TRBV12-3/TRBV12-4	TRBJ2-1	TRBD1	few	CASSSATGGDEQFF	TGTGCCAGCAGTTCGGCTACAGGGGGCGATGAGCAGTTCTTC
TRBV5-1	TRBJ2-1	TRBD1	.	CASRIQGGSYNEQFF	TGCGCCAGCCGGATACAGGGGGGCTCCTACAATGAGCAGTTCTTC
TRBV7-2	TRBJ1-2	.	few	CASSLAQGNYGYTF	TGTGCCAGCAGCTTAGCCCAGGGAAACTATGGCTACACCTTC
TRBV20-1	TRBJ1-5	.	few	CSAPQASNQPQHF	TGCAGTGCCCCCCAGGCTAGCAATCAGCCCCAGCATTTT
TRBV5-6	TRBJ2-3	TRBD1	.	CASSWGWTGSKGDTQYF	TGTGCCAGCAGCTGGGGGTGGACAGGGTCTAAGGGAGATACGCAGTATTTT
TRBV28	TRBJ1-2	.	.	CASSFRWGADGYTF	TGTGCCAGCAGTTTTCGGTGGGGGGCGGATGGCTACACCTTC
TRBV27	TRBJ2-7	TRBD1	.	CASSFGQAPYEQYF	TGTGCCAGCAGTTTCGGACAGGCACCCTACGAGCAGTACTTC
TRBV29-1	TRBJ2-2	.	.	CSVPGVHTGELFF	TGCAGCGTCCCAGGGGTCCACACCGGGGAGCTGTTTTTT
TRBV5-1	TRBJ2-1	TRBD1	.	CASSWDSKGYNEQFF	TGCGCCAGCAGCTGGGACAGCAAAGGGTACAATGAGCAGTTCTTC
TRBV7-6	TRBJ2-7	.	few	CASSQSPLGEQYF	TGTGCCAGCAGCCAGTCTCCTCTTGGCGAGCAGTACTTC
TRBV7-3	TRBJ2-5	TRBD2	.	CASSLGAGGETQYF	TGTGCCAGCAGCTTAGGAGCGGGGGGAGAGACCCAGTACTTC
TRBV20-1	TRBJ1-2	TRBD1	few	CSVDQGAVGNYGYTF	TGCAGTGTAGATCAGGGGGCTGTCGGTAACTATGGCTACACCTTC
TRBV12-3/TRBV12-4	TRBJ1-1	TRBD1	few	CATGTGAFAEAFF	TGTGCCACGGGGACAGGGGCTTTCGCTGAAGCTTTCTTT
TRBV20-1	TRBJ1-2	.	.	CSASMGKNGYTF	TGCAGTGCTAGTATGGGTAAAAATGGCTACACCTTC
TRBV12-3/TRBV12-4	TRBJ2-4	.	few	CASSQYGGRAKNIQYF	TGTGCCAGCAGTCAGTATGGGGGAAGGGCCAAAAACATTCAGTACTTC
TRBV12-3/TRBV12-4	TRBJ2-3	.	many	CASRPTERGGQYF	TGTGCCAGCAGACCTACTGAGAGGGGTGGGCAGTATTTT
TRBV5-4	TRBJ2-1	.	.	CASSRGSPEGNEQFF	TGTGCCAGCAGCCGAGGGTCCCCAGAAGGAAATGAGCAGTTCTTC
TRBV6-2/TRBV6-3	TRBJ2-1	.	.	CASTRTPEAYNEQFF	TGTGCCAGCACCAGGACTCCCGAGGCCTACAATGAGCAGTTCTTC
TRBV4-2	TRBJ2-5	TRBD2	few	CASSQDRLASRVRQETQYF	TGTGCCAGCAGCCAAGATCGACTAGCGTCCCGTGTTAGACAAGAGACCCAGTACTTC
TRBV3-1	TRBJ2-1	TRBD2	once	CASSQGLLAGGLNEQFF	TGTGCCAGCAGCCAAGGTCTACTAGCGGGGGGTCTTAATGAGCAGTTCTTC
TRBV6-1	TRBJ1-4	TRBD1	few	CASRRDRANEKLFF	TGTGCCAGCAGACGGGACAGGGCTAATGAAAAACTGTTTTTT
TRBV3-1	TRBJ1-5	.	.	CASSQGSQSKNQPQHF	TGTGCCAGCAGCCAAGGTTCGCAGTCAAAGAATCAGCCCCAGCATTTT
TRBV6-5	TRBJ2-3	.	.	CASTWQGADTQYF	TGTGCCAGCACTTGGCAGGGTGCAGATACGCAGTATTTT
TRBV10-3	TRBJ2-5	.	.	CAISEGRGLETEYF	TGTGCCATCAGTGAAGGACGGGGGCTAGAGACCGAGTACTTC
TRBV5-1	TRBJ2-1	.	.	CASSLGYHNEQFF	TGCGCCAGCAGCTTGGGTTACCACAATGAGCAGTTCTTC
TRBV5-1	TRBJ2-2	.	few	CASSLEVAPNTGELFF	TGCGCCAGCAGCTTGGAGGTGGCTCCGAACACCGGGGAGCTGTTTTTT
TRBV29-1	TRBJ1-1	.	few	CSVARPGEAFF	TGCAGCGTCGCCCGACCAGGGGAAGCTTTCTTT
TRBV10-3	TRBJ2-1	.	few	CAIDGVNEQFF	TGTGCCATCGATGGGGTCAATGAGCAGTTCTTC
TRBV20-1	TRBJ1-4	.	.	CSASRRQDEKLFF	TGCAGTGCGAGTAGGCGGCAGGATGAAAAACTGTTTTTT
TRBV4-1	TRBJ2-7	.	.	CASSQESLTYEQYF	TGCGCCAGCAGCCAAGAATCTCTCACCTACGAGCAGTACTTC
TRBV7-2	TRBJ1-2	.	few	CALHGGHDGYTF	TGTGCCCTCCACGGGGGGCACGATGGCTACACCTTC
TRBV7-8	TRBJ2-7	.	few	CASSLRTVAYEQYF	TGTGCCAGCAGCCTCAGGACAGTTGCCTACGAGCAGTACTTC